The 21 T cell receptor beta chains listed next were all sequenced from one sample in a study of T-cell reconstitution after alpha-beta-depleted transplantation in children. For TCRbeta, the library was prepared with unique molecular identifiers. TCRdb called the PCR reads again in MiXCR, with one record for every CDR3 protein. The repertoire holds under 300,000 distinct CDR3 sequences, with about 8.8% as singletons. The source material was PBMCs from the stem cell graft donor, sampled from the stem cell graft. These receptors were taken from a human donor who donated a stem cell graft to a child with SCID.

The sample holds many counts of this clonotype. This chain joins TRBV24-1 and TRBJ2-1; D tentatively reads TRBD1 or TRBD2 (5 bases each). CDR3 length: 14 amino acids. Germline V gene data show CDR1 as KGHDR and CDR2 as SFDVKD. The V end lost 4 bases, the J end lost 5 bases, and 11 bases lay between the germline ends. The CDR3 sequence is CATSEGDGHNEQFF. CDR3 DNA sequence: TGTGCCACCAGTGAAGGGGACGGACACAATGAGCAGTTCTTC.

This clonotype has ten or more counts. V is TRBV7-3 and J is TRBJ2-2; TRBD1 matches 9 bases. The CDR3 is made up of 20 amino acids. V lost 4 bases to trimming and J lost 4 bases; unmatched junction nucleotides: 19. CDR1 SGHTA and CDR2 FQGTGA come from the germline V gene. The CDR3 region has the DNA TGTGCCAGCAGCTCCACGCCCGGACAGGGGCAATCTCCGGGCACCGGGGAGCTGTTTTTT. It codes for CASSSTPGQGQSPGTGELFF. Full variable domain (outside the CDR3, taken from reference TRBV7-3 and TRBJ2-2): GAGVSQTPSNKVTEKGKYVELRCDPISGHTALYWYRQSLGQGPEFLIYFQGTGAADDSGLPNDRFFAVRPEGSVSTLKIQRTERGDSAVYLCASSSTPGQGQSPGTGELFFGEGSRLTVL.

Only a few counts were recorded for this clonotype. This rearrangement joins TRBV5-1 to TRBJ2-7, with 9 bases identical to TRBD2. This CDR3 contains 17 residues. The trim removed 3 bases at V and 2 bases at J, leaving 12 bases unmatched. Per germline, CDR1 SGHRS and CDR2 YFSETQ. The CDR3 region is CASSWRGAGGLPYEQYF. The CDR3 coding sequence is TGCGCCAGCAGCTGGAGAGGAGCGGGGGGCCTTCCCTACGAGCAGTACTTC. Based on the CDR3 plus reference TRBV5-1 and TRBJ2-7, the full variable domain is KAGVTQTPRYLIKTRGQQVTLSCSPISGHRSVSWYQQTPGQGLQFLFEYFSETQRNKGNFPGRFSGRQFSNSRSEMNVSTLELGDSALYLCASSWRGAGGLPYEQYFGPGTRLTVT.

Only a few counts were recorded for this clonotype. This rearrangement joins TRBV29-1 to TRBJ2-5; no reliable D call. This CDR3 region has 14 residues. Per germline, CDR1 SQVTM and CDR2 ANQGSEA. The V and J ends lost 3 bases and 2 bases respectively, with 13 bases between them. The CDR3 coding sequence is TGCAGCGTTGATACCCGCTCCGGGCAAGAGACCCAGTACTTC. Its translation is CSVDTRSGQETQYF.

In its sample, this clonotype was seen many times. The V call is TRBV20-1, the J call TRBJ1-5; D is unresolved. Trimming pared 3 bases from V and 6 bases from J, leaving 15 bases between. This CDR3 region has 14 residues. CDR1 is DFQATT, CDR2 SNEGSKA, per germline (reference sequence). The CDR3 DNA follows: TGCAGTGCTAGTGCGGGGTTGCTGACTCAGCCCCAGCATTTT. This encodes CSASAGLLTQPQHF.

This clonotype was found many times. The chain couples TRBV7-2 to TRBJ2-2; D unclear. Germline V gives CDR1 SGHTA, CDR2 FQGNSA. CDR3 length equals 15 residues. Between the trimmed V and J ends, which lost 5 bases and 2 bases, there was a span of 12 bases. Here the CDR3 DNA reads TGTGCCAGCAGCGGACCAGGAGTTAACACCGGGGAGCTGTTTTTT. The encoded protein is CASSGPGVNTGELFF.

The sample holds a few counts of this clonotype. The chain uses TRBV5-5 and TRBJ2-7, with unresolved D. The CDR3 is 17 amino acids. CDR1 and CDR2 from the germline V gene are SGHKS and YYEKEE (reference sequence). V dropped 4 bases and J dropped 0 bases, with 20 bases sitting between them. The CDR3 DNA follows: TGTGCCAGCAGCCCCAACCTCGAACGATGGGACTCCTACGAGCAGTACTTC. This translates into CASSPNLERWDSYEQYF.

This clonotype appeared many times. The chain recombines TRBV13 with TRBJ2-3, with 13 bases lining up with TRBD2. Germline CDR1 PRHDT, CDR2 FYEKMQ (reference sequence). The CDR3 is 18 amino acids. V trimming: 5 bases; J trimming: 0 bases; junction bases outside the gene matches: 8. CDR3 residues: CASSPPGLAGSSTDTQYF. The CDR3 DNA sequence: TGTGCCAGCAGCCCACCGGGACTAGCGGGGTCTAGCACAGATACGCAGTATTTT.

This clonotype was picked up many times. The chain recombines TRBV20-1 with TRBJ2-7; tentatively, D is TRBD1 or TRBD2 (6 bases each). CDR3 length equals 15 residues. V was clipped by 3 bases and J by 0 bases, with 15 bases between them. Germline V gene sequence: CDR1 DFQATT, CDR2 SNEGSKA (reference sequence). DNA of the CDR3: TGCAGTGCTAGTCGTCCCGGGGGCAGCTCCTACGAGCAGTACTTC. Its protein is CSASRPGGSSYEQYF.

This clonotype was counted ten times or more. V usage is TRBV18 and J usage is TRBJ2-2, with D maybe TRBD1 (5 bases). CDR1 and CDR2 from the germline V gene are KGHSH and LQKENI. Trimming removed 0 bases from V and 5 bases from J, with 10 bases in between. The CDR3 totals 15 residues. This CDR3 reads CASSPPTGWTGELFF. In DNA, the CDR3 is TGTGCCAGCTCACCACCTACAGGATGGACCGGGGAGCTGTTTTTT.

In its sample, this clonotype was seen many times. J is TRBJ1-2 and V is TRBV28, with TRBD1 matching over 7 bases. This CDR3 comprises 16 residues. Germline values: CDR1 MDHEN, CDR2 SYDVKM. J lost 3 bases, V lost 4 bases, and 11 bases had no gene match. In DNA form, the CDR3 reads TGTGCCAGCAGTTCGACAGGGTGGGTCGCCGACTATGGCTACACCTTC. This codes for CASSSTGWVADYGYTF.

This clonotype was seen repeatedly, ten times or more. The chain couples TRBV10-2 to TRBJ2-7; D might be TRBD1 (6 bases). Trimming pared 5 bases from V and 4 bases from J, leaving 18 bases between. The CDR3 totals 15 residues. Germline CDR1 WSHSY, CDR2 SAAADI. Written as DNA, the CDR3 is TGCGCCAGCAGTCATACGAGGGCAGGGGTTTACGAGCAGTACTTC. Protein sequence: CASSHTRAGVYEQYF.

This clonotype was picked up many times. The rearrangement links TRBV7-2 to TRBJ2-2; D is possibly TRBD1 or TRBD2 (5 bases each). The V gene's germline CDR1 is SGHTA and CDR2 FQGNSA. Trimming removed 2 bases from V and 0 bases from J, with 10 bases in between. The CDR3 runs to 16 residues. The CDR3 DNA sequence: TGTGCCAGCAGCTTACAGGGACGGGCGAACACCGGGGAGCTGTTTTTT. Translation gives CASSLQGRANTGELFF.

In this sample, this clonotype turned up many times. The V and J genes are TRBV5-5 and TRBJ1-1; tentatively, D is TRBD1 (5 bases). Trimming left V 4 bases short and J 2 bases short, with 12 bases between. Germline V gene lookup returns CDR1 SGHKS and CDR2 YYEKEE (reference sequence). The CDR3 length is 14 residues. CDR3 sequence (DNA): TGTGCCAGCAGCCGTCCGGGGGGAAACACTGAAGCTTTCTTT. It translates to CASSRPGGNTEAFF.

This clonotype was detected only a few times. V usage is TRBV18 and J usage is TRBJ1-3; the match to TRBD1 covers 7 bases. The CDR3 runs to 19 residues. The V gene end was trimmed by 3 bases and the J gene end by 0 bases; junction bases not matched to a gene: 14. Germline V gene lookup returns CDR1 KGHSH and CDR2 LQKENI. In DNA form, the CDR3 reads TGTGCCAGCTCACCCTACTCCGGACAGGCGATAAGCTCTGGAAACACCATATATTTT. Translation: CASSPYSGQAISSGNTIYF. Variable domain in full (rest from reference TRBV18 and TRBJ1-3): NAGVMQNPRHLVRRRGQEARLRCSPMKGHSHVYWYRQLPEEGLKFMVYLQKENIIDESGMPKERFSAEFPKEGPSILRIQQVVRGDSAAYFCASSPYSGQAISSGNTIYFGEGSWLTVV.

There are many counts of this clonotype. The V and J genes are TRBV3-1 and TRBJ1-2; TRBD1 matches at 8 bases. The CDR3 runs to 19 residues. V shed 0 bases and J 1 base; nucleotides not matched to a gene: 13. The germline gives CDR1 LGHDT, CDR2 YNNKEL (reference sequence). The CDR3 nucleotides are TGTGCCAGCAGCCAAGAAAGGGGCAGGGGGCTCCGAAATAACTATGGCTACACCTTC. This sequence encodes CASSQERGRGLRNNYGYTF.

This clonotype was seen many times. The rearrangement links TRBV6-2 or TRBV6-3 to TRBJ2-5; 8 bases map to TRBD2. CDR3 length: 13 amino acids. CDR1 and CDR2 (germline): MNHEY, SVGEGT. Unmatched junction bases numbered 6, after V lost 10 bases and J lost 2 bases. In nucleotides, the CDR3 is TGTGCCACCAGATTAGCGGGACAAGAGACCCAGTACTTC. This gives the protein CATRLAGQETQYF.

This clonotype was observed many times. The chain employs TRBV7-9 and TRBJ2-4; the D gene is possibly TRBD1 (5 bases). Germline lookup yields CDR1 SEHNR and CDR2 FQNEAQ (reference sequence). This CDR3 contains 15 residues. V shed 4 bases and J shed 0 bases, with 10 bases lying between them. The CDR3 protein is CASSSPDRAKNIQYF. In DNA form, the CDR3 reads TGTGCCAGCAGCTCCCCAGACAGAGCCAAAAACATTCAGTACTTC.

This clonotype was observed at least ten times. The chain carries TRBV24-1 and TRBJ2-3; D ambiguous. Looked up from germline, CDR1 is KGHDR and CDR2 is SFDVKD. Deletions cut 5 bases from V and 1 base from J, with 12 bases between. This CDR3 has 15 amino acids. CDR3 region: CATSALEPRTDTQYF. CDR3 in DNA: TGTGCCACCAGTGCCCTAGAGCCGCGCACAGATACGCAGTATTTT.

This clonotype was observed at least ten times. The V gene is TRBV4-1, the J gene TRBJ1-4; 12 bases fit TRBD1. The ends lost 4 bases at V and 8 bases at J; junction bases unmatched: 5. The germline V gene encodes CDR1 MGHRA and CDR2 YSYEKL. The CDR3 is 15 residues long. Here the CDR3 reads CASSPPGTGGEKLFF. DNA of the CDR3: TGCGCCAGCAGCCCCCCCGGGACAGGGGGCGAAAAACTGTTTTTT.

This clonotype was seen ten or more times. V gene TRBV20-1 combines with J gene TRBJ2-3; D gene ambiguous. Germline V gives CDR1 DFQATT, CDR2 SNEGSKA (reference sequence). The CDR3 contains 17 residues. V dropped 0 bases and J dropped 4 bases, with 20 bases sitting between them. The CDR3 spells CSARDFLGTHGADTQYF. The CDR3 DNA follows: TGCAGTGCTAGAGATTTTTTGGGTACCCACGGCGCAGATACGCAGTATTTT.